This TCR beta chain was sequenced in a study of cytomegalovirus exposure and HLA in healthy donors. Points from the study as a whole: Later examination showed HLA-associated TCR beta chains had greater clonal expansion than equally common others.

Details on this clone: Its specificity is not known.

Both 60 Vbeta primers and 13 Jbeta primers went into the PCR. Clones were sequenced by immunoSEQ multiplex PCR, and TCRdb holds only the in-frame ones, with some missing. Among 70,000 to 80,000 clones, about four fifths were seen once, and the ten largest hold 1.9%. Germline CDR1 and CDR2: LNHDA and SQIVND (reference sequence). The CDR3 runs 16 residues. Trimming at V came to 1 base and at J to 2 bases, leaving 5 bases not matched to a gene. The origin of this receptor is a man between 18 and 29 years old in good health and CMV-seronegative. The chain joins TRBV19 to TRBJ2-7, with 10 bases matching TRBD1. Source material: PBMCs. As DNA, the CDR3 is TGTGCCAGTAGTATAGGGACAGGGGGATCTACCTACGAGCAGTACTTC. Translated: CASSIGTGGSTYEQYF.